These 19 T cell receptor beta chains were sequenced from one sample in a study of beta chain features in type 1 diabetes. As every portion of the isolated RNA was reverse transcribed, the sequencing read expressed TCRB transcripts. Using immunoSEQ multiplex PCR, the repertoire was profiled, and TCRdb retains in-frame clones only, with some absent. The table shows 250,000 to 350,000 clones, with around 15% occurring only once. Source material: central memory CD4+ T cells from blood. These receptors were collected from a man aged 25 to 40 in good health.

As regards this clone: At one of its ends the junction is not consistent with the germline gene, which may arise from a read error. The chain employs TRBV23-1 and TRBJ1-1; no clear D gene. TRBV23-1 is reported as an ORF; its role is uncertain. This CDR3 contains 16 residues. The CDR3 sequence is CASSQDPGRLNTEAFF. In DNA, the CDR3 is TGTGCCAGCAGCCAAGACCCTGGTAGGCTGAACACTGAAGCTTTCTTT.

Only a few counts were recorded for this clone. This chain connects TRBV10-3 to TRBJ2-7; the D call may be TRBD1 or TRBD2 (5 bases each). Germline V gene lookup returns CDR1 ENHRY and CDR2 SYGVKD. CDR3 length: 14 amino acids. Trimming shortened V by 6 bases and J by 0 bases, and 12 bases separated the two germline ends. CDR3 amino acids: CAIRGELYSYEQYF. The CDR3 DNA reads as TGTGCCATCAGGGGGGAACTGTACTCCTACGAGCAGTACTTC.

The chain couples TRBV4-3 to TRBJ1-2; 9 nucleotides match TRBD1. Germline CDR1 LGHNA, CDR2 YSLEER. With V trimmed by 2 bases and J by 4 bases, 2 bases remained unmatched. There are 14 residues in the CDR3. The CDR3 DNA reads TGCGCCAGCAGCCAACCGGGACAGGGCTATGGCTACACCTTC. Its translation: CASSQPGQGYGYTF.

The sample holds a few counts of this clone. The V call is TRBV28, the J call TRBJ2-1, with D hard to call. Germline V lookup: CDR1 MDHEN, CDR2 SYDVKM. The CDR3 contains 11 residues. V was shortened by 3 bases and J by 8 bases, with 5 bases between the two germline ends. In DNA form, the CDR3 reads TGTGCCAGCAGTTTTGAATATGAGCAGTTCTTC. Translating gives CASSFEYEQFF.

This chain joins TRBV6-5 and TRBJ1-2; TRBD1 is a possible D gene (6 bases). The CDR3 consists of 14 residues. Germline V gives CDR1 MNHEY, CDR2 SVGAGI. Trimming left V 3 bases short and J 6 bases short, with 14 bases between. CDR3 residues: CASSYEGQSNGYTF. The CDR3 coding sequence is TGTGCCAGCAGTTATGAAGGACAGTCAAATGGCTACACCTTC.

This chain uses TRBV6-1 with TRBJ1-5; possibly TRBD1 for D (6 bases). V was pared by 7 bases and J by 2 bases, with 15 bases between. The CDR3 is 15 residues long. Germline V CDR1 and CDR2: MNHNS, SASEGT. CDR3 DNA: TGTGCCAGCAATAAACAGGGTAGGGGCAATCAGCCCCAGCATTTT. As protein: CASNKQGRGNQPQHF.

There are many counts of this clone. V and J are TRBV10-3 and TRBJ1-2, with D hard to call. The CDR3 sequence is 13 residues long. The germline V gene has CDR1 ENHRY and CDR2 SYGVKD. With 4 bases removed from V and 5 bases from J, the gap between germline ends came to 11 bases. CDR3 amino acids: CAISGVANYGYTF. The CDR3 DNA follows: TGTGCCATCAGTGGTGTAGCGAATTATGGCTACACCTTC.

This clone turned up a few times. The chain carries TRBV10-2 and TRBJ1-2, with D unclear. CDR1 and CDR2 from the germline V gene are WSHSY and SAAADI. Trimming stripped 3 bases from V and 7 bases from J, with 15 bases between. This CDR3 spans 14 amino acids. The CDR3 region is CASSEVPRYSGYTF. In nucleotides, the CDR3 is TGCGCCAGCAGTGAAGTTCCAAGATACAGTGGCTACACCTTC.

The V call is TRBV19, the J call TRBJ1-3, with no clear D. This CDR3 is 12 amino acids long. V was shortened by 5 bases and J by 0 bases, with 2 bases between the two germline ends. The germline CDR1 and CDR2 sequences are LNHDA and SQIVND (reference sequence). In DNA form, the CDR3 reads TGTGCCAGTAGTTTCTCTGGAAACACCATATATTTT. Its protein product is CASSFSGNTIYF.

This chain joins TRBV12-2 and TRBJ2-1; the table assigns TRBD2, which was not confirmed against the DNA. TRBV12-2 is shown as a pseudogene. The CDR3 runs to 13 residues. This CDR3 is CASAERERGEQFF. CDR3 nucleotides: TGTGCAAGTGCCGAGCGGGAGAGAGGAGAGCAGTTCTTC.

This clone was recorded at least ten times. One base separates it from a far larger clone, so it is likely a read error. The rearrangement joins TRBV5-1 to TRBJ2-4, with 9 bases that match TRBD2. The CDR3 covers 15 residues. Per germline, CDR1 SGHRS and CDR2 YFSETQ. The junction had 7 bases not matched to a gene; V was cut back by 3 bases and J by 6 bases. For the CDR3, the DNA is TGCGCCAGCAGCTATCGCGGGGGGGCCGGAAACATTCAGTACTTC. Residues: CASSYRGGAGNIQYF.

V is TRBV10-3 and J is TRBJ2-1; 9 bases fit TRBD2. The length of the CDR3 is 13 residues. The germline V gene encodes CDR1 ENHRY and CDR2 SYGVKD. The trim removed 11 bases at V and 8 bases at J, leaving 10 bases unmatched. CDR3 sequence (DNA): TGTGCCCTCGCGGGGGGACTAGCAGATGAGCAGTTCTTC. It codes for CALAGGLADEQFF.

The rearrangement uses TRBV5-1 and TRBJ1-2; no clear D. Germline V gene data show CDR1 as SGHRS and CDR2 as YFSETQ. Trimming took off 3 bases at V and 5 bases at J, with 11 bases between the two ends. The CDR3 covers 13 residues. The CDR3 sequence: CASSSTRSYGYTF. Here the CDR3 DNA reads TGCGCCAGCAGCTCAACAAGGTCTTATGGCTACACCTTC.

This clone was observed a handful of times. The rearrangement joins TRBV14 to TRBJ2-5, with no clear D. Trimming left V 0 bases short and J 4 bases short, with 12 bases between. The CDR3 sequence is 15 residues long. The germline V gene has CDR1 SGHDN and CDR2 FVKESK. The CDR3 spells CASSQDRWQSETQYF. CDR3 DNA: TGTGCCAGCAGCCAAGATAGATGGCAGTCAGAGACCCAGTACTTC.

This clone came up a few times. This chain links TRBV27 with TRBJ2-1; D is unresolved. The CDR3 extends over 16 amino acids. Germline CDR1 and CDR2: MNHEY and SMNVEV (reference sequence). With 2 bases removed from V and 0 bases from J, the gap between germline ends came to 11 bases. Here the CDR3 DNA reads TGTGCCAGCAGTTTAATCGTGGGTAGCTCCTACAATGAGCAGTTCTTC. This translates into CASSLIVGSSYNEQFF.

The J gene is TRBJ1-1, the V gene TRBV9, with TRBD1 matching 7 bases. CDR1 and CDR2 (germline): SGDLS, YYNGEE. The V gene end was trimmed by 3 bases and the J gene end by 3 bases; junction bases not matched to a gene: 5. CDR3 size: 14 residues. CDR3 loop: CASSAQGVYTEAFF. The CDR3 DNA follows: TGTGCCAGCAGCGCTCAGGGGGTGTACACTGAAGCTTTCTTT.

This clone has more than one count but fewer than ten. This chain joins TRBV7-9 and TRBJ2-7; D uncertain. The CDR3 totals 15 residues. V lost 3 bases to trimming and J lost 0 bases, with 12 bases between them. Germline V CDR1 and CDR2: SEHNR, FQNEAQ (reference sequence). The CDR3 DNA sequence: TGTGCCAGCAGCTTCGGCCTTACAAGCTCCTACGAGCAGTACTTC. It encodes CASSFGLTSSYEQYF. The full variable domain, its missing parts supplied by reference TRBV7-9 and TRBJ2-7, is DTGVSQNPRHKITKRGQNVTFRCDPISEHNRLYWYRQTLGQGPEFLTYFQNEAQLEKSRLLSDRFSAERPKGSFSTLEIQRTEQGDSAMYLCASSFGLTSSYEQYFGPGTRLTVT.

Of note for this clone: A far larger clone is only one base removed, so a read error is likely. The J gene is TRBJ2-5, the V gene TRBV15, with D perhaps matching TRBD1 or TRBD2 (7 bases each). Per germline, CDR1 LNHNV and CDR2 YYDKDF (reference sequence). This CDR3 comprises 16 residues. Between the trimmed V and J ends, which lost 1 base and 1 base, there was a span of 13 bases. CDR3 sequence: CATSRGEGAFQETQYF. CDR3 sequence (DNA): TGTGCCACCAGCAGAGGGGAGGGGGCCTTCCAAGAGACCCAGTACTTC.

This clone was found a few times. As DNA, the CDR3 is TGTGCCAGCAGTTTAGACAGCCGTTCGAACTATGGCTACACCTTC. Translated: CASSLDSRSNYGYTF. This chain links TRBV27 with TRBJ1-2; tentatively, D is TRBD1 (5 bases). V lost 2 bases, J lost 2 bases, and 12 bases lay in between. Germline CDR1 and CDR2: MNHEY and SMNVEV (reference sequence). The CDR3 is 15 amino acids.